This entry lists 25 T cell receptor beta chains sequenced from one sample in a study of cytomegalovirus exposure and HLA in healthy donors. The study ran its PCR with 60 Vbeta and 13 Jbeta primers. Assay: immunoSEQ multiplex PCR; the TCRdb copy retains only in-frame clones and omits some. The sample yields 190,000 or so clones, of which the top ten take up about 0.74%. Specimen: PBMCs. These receptors all stem from a boy aged 5-17 years in good health and CMV-seronegative.

V and J are TRBV7-2 and TRBJ1-2, with D possibly matching TRBD1 (5 bases). The CDR3 sequence is 16 residues long. Germline values: CDR1 SGHTA, CDR2 FQGNSA. Between the trimmed V and J ends, which lost 2 bases and 2 bases, there was a span of 15 bases. This CDR3 is CASSLRRLEGNYGYTF. The CDR3 DNA sequence: TGTGCCAGCAGCTTACGCCGGCTGGAGGGGAACTATGGCTACACCTTC.

This sequence joins TRBV11-2 and TRBJ2-7; a weak D match, TRBD2 (5 bases). Trimming removed 1 base from V and 4 bases from J, with 17 bases in between. The germline gives CDR1 SGHAT, CDR2 FQNNGV. The CDR3 spans 16 residues. CDR3 residues: CASSLGRPGSSYEQYF. The CDR3 DNA reads TGTGCCAGCAGCTTAGGACGCCCGGGGAGTTCGTACGAGCAGTACTTC. Based on the CDR3 plus reference TRBV11-2 and TRBJ2-7, the full variable domain is EAGVAQSPRYKIIEKRQSVAFWCNPISGHATLYWYQQILGQGPKLLIQFQNNGVVDDSQLPKDRFSAERLKGVDSTLKIQPAKLEDSAVYLCASSLGRPGSSYEQYFGPGTRLTVT.

The chain combines TRBV30 with TRBJ1-5; perhaps TRBD1 as D (6 bases). CDR3 size: 14 residues. Germline V gene data show CDR1 as GTSNPN and CDR2 as SVGIG (reference sequence). The V gene lost 1 base and the J gene lost 9 bases, with 16 bases spanning the gap. CDR3 DNA sequence: TGTGCCTGGAGTGGGGGGGGACACTCGTCGCCCCAGCATTTT. This sequence encodes CAWSGGGHSSPQHF. Complete variable domain (other parts from reference TRBV30 and TRBJ1-5): SQTIHQWPATLVQPVGSPLSLECTVEGTSNPNLYWYRQAAGRGLQLLFYSVGIGQISSEVPQNLSASRPQDRQFILSSKKLLLSDSGFYLCAWSGGGHSSPQHFGDGTRLSIL.

The chain uses TRBV6-6 and TRBJ2-3; 12 nucleotides align to TRBD2. The CDR3 runs to 16 residues. V gave up 3 bases and J gave up 5 bases; unmatched junction bases: 6. CDR1 and CDR2 from the germline V gene are MNHNY and SVGAGI (reference sequence). The DNA for the CDR3 is TGTGCCAGCAGTTATCTGACTAGCGGGGGCGGAGATACGCAGTATTTT. It codes for CASSYLTSGGGDTQYF.

This chain uses TRBV27 with TRBJ1-5, with unresolved D. This CDR3 spans 14 amino acids. V shed 6 bases and J shed 4 bases, with 13 bases lying between them. The germline CDR1 and CDR2 sequences are MNHEY and SMNVEV (reference sequence). The CDR3 loop is CASSPEGWNQPQHF. The CDR3 coding sequence is TGTGCCAGCAGCCCCGAGGGATGGAATCAGCCCCAGCATTTT.

This chain links TRBV28 with TRBJ1-5; TRBD1 is a possible D gene (6 bases). The V end was cut by 6 bases, the J end by 3 bases, with 15 bases between. CDR1 MDHEN and CDR2 SYDVKM come from the germline V gene. The length of the CDR3 is 15 residues. CDR3 sequence: CASSQRGSYNQPQHF. CDR3 sequence (DNA): TGTGCCAGCAGCCAGAGGGGGAGTTACAATCAGCCCCAGCATTTT. Based on the CDR3 plus reference TRBV28 and TRBJ1-5, the full variable domain is DVKVTQSSRYLVKRTGEKVFLECVQDMDHENMFWYRQDPGLGLRLIYFSYDVKMKEKGDIPEGYSVSREKKERFSLILESASTNQTSMYLCASSQRGSYNQPQHFGDGTRLSIL.

The genes are TRBV4-1 and TRBJ1-4, with TRBD1 matching over 7 bases. V lost 3 bases, J lost 5 bases, and 3 bases stayed unmatched. The CDR3 consists of 14 residues. CDR1 and CDR2 from the germline V gene are MGHRA and YSYEKL. CDR3: CASSQAGGNEKLFF. CDR3 DNA: TGCGCCAGCAGCCAGGCAGGGGGGAATGAAAAACTGTTTTTT.

V and J are TRBV9 and TRBJ2-1; 10 bases are a match to TRBD2. The length of the CDR3 is 15 residues. The germline gives CDR1 SGDLS, CDR2 YYNGEE. V shed 1 base, J shed 10 bases, and the junction held 8 bases outside the gene matches. The CDR3: CASSVTSGERWEQFF. Written as DNA, the CDR3 is TGTGCCAGCAGCGTAACTAGCGGGGAGAGATGGGAGCAGTTCTTC.

This chain uses TRBV27 with TRBJ2-1, with D perhaps TRBD2 (7 bases). There are 16 residues in the CDR3. Germline lookup yields CDR1 MNHEY and CDR2 SMNVEV (reference sequence). The germline V and J ends were trimmed by 6 bases and 0 bases, with 15 bases remaining between them. The CDR3 is CASSSHGGPSYNEQFF. In DNA form, the CDR3 reads TGTGCCAGCAGCAGTCACGGGGGGCCCTCCTACAATGAGCAGTTCTTC.

This chain connects TRBV5-6 to TRBJ1-3, with TRBD1 matching over 8 bases. Per germline, CDR1 SGHDT and CDR2 YYEEEE. V lost 2 bases and J lost 2; bases outside the gene matches: 3. The CDR3 totals 15 residues. CDR3 nucleotide sequence: TGTGCCAGCAGCTTTCAGGGGGCGGCTGGAAACACCATATATTTT. Translation: CASSFQGAAGNTIYF.

The chain recombines TRBV15 with TRBJ1-4, with no clear D. This CDR3 contains 15 residues. Looked up from germline, CDR1 is LNHNV and CDR2 is YYDKDF (reference sequence). Trimming removed 5 bases from V and 5 bases from J, with 15 bases in between. The CDR3 coding sequence is TGTGCCACCAGCTTCCGGCAGGCGCTGAATGAAAAACTGTTTTTT. As protein: CATSFRQALNEKLFF.

This chain joins TRBV11-2 and TRBJ2-7; D call uncertain. Germline V gene sequence: CDR1 SGHAT, CDR2 FQNNGV. The V end was cut by 1 base, the J end by 0 bases, with 10 bases between. The CDR3 length is 15 residues. The CDR3 sequence is CASSLVRGISYEQYF. CDR3 nucleotides: TGTGCCAGCAGCTTAGTTCGCGGCATCTCCTACGAGCAGTACTTC.

The chain uses TRBV28 and TRBJ2-3; TRBD2 matches at 8 bases. The germline V gene encodes CDR1 MDHEN and CDR2 SYDVKM. V lost 5 bases and J lost 3; bases outside the gene matches: 7. The CDR3 is 15 residues long. CDR3 DNA sequence: TGTGCCAGCAGTGCTAGCGGGTCTATGACAGATACGCAGTATTTT. Amino acid sequence: CASSASGSMTDTQYF.

The chain employs TRBV30 and TRBJ2-2, with D possibly TRBD2 on 6 matching bases. The V gene's germline CDR1 is GTSNPN and CDR2 SVGIG (reference sequence). The CDR3 length is 14 residues. Trimming stripped 3 bases from V and 6 bases from J, with 14 bases between. The CDR3 coding sequence is TGTGCCTGGAGGTATGGAGGGGCGCCCGGGGAGCTGTTTTTT. Translating gives CAWRYGGAPGELFF.

The chain uses TRBV27 and TRBJ2-7; 11 bases line up with TRBD2. This CDR3 spans 16 amino acids. Trimming took 6 bases from V and 3 from J; bases not matched to a gene: 10. In germline, CDR1 is MNHEY, CDR2 SMNVEV (reference sequence). In DNA form, the CDR3 reads TGTGCCAGCAGCCTAGCGGGGGGCTTCTCGGGCTACGAGCAGTACTTC. Its protein product is CASSLAGGFSGYEQYF.

The genes are TRBV19 and TRBJ2-5; D gene unclear. The CDR3 has 11 amino acids. Trimming cost V 4 bases and J 7 bases, with 7 bases left between them. Germline V lookup: CDR1 LNHDA, CDR2 SQIVND (reference sequence). The CDR3 region is CASSTERTQYF. In DNA, the CDR3 is TGTGCCAGTAGTACCGAGAGGACCCAGTACTTC.

V and J are TRBV15 and TRBJ2-7, with 8 nucleotides matching TRBD1. The CDR3 has 13 residues. Germline values: CDR1 LNHNV, CDR2 YYDKDF (reference sequence). Germline trimming cut 6 bases from V and 2 bases from J; bases unmatched to any gene: 3. CDR3 sequence: CATRDRVAYEQYF. For the CDR3, the DNA is TGTGCCACCAGGGACAGGGTGGCCTACGAGCAGTACTTC.

The rearrangement links TRBV4-2 to TRBJ2-2; TRBD2 matches at 10 bases. J lost 6 bases, V lost 11 bases, and 15 bases had no gene match. CDR3 length equals 16 residues. In germline, CDR1 is LGHNA, CDR2 YNFKEQ. The CDR3 nucleotides are TGTGCCGTACAAGAGGATCTAGCGGGGGCGGCCGGGGAGCTGTTTTTT. Its protein is CAVQEDLAGAAGELFF.

The chain is built from TRBV11-2 and TRBJ1-1; D gene ambiguous. The ends were cut back, 5 bases at V and 2 bases at J, with 6 bases in the middle. The CDR3 extends over 12 amino acids. Germline V gives CDR1 SGHAT, CDR2 FQNNGV. The DNA of the CDR3 is TGTGCCAGCAGCCGCGGTAACACTGAAGCTTTCTTT. Protein: CASSRGNTEAFF.

The chain recombines TRBV4-1 with TRBJ2-2; 9 nucleotides agree with TRBD1. The CDR3 consists of 14 residues. With V trimmed by 4 bases and J by 5 bases, 2 bases remained unmatched. Per germline, CDR1 MGHRA and CDR2 YSYEKL. The CDR3, as DNA: TGCGCCAGCAGCCTTGGACAGGGGACCGGGGAGCTGTTTTTT. The encoded protein is CASSLGQGTGELFF.

The V gene is TRBV9, the J gene TRBJ2-2; 7 bases map to TRBD1. The CDR3 loop spans 15 amino acids. Germline loops: CDR1 SGDLS, CDR2 YYNGEE. After removal of 0 bases from V and 5 bases from J, the junction contained 4 bases not matched to a gene. The CDR3 DNA is TGTGCCAGCAGCGTAGAGGGGACAGAGACCGGGGAGCTGTTTTTT. It encodes CASSVEGTETGELFF.

This chain joins TRBV27 and TRBJ2-7; D perhaps matches TRBD1 (6 bases). From germline, CDR1 is MNHEY and CDR2 SMNVEV (reference sequence). V dropped 3 bases and J dropped 4 bases, with 10 bases sitting between them. The length of the CDR3 is 13 residues. Here the CDR3 reads CASSFNRAYEQYF. DNA for the CDR3: TGTGCCAGCAGTTTTAACAGGGCTTACGAGCAGTACTTC.

Here the CDR3 DNA reads TGTGCCAGCAGTTTTAGCGGGGGAACGAGCACAGATACGCAGTATTTT. It specifies CASSFSGGTSTDTQYF. The chain joins TRBV9 to TRBJ2-3; 9 nucleotides align to TRBD2. This CDR3 has 16 residues. Germline trimming cut 5 bases from V and 0 bases from J; bases unmatched to any gene: 7. Germline V gene lookup returns CDR1 SGDLS and CDR2 YYNGEE.

This rearrangement joins TRBV28 to TRBJ1-1, with TRBD1 matching 8 bases. J gave up 5 bases and V 1 base, and 6 bases lay outside the gene matches. Germline V gene sequence: CDR1 MDHEN, CDR2 SYDVKM. The CDR3 runs to 15 residues. This CDR3 reads CASSLFRGRGTEAFF. The CDR3 nucleotides are TGTGCCAGCAGTTTATTCAGGGGGCGGGGAACTGAAGCTTTCTTT. Full variable domain (rest looked up from reference TRBV28 and TRBJ1-1): DVKVTQSSRYLVKRTGEKVFLECVQDMDHENMFWYRQDPGLGLRLIYFSYDVKMKEKGDIPEGYSVSREKKERFSLILESASTNQTSMYLCASSLFRGRGTEAFFGQGTRLTVV.

The gene calls are TRBV11-2 and TRBJ2-5, with 7 bases aligning to TRBD1. Germline V gene lookup returns CDR1 SGHAT and CDR2 FQNNGV. This CDR3 has 15 amino acids. The ends lost 6 bases at V and 4 bases at J; junction bases unmatched: 11. DNA of the CDR3: TGTGCCAGCAGTTCGGTGAAGGGGGCGGGAGAGACCCAGTACTTC. Its protein is CASSSVKGAGETQYF.